The present TCR beta chain was sequenced within a study of CD8 T cells in ankylosing spondylitis. Findings of the study overall: A subset of motif variants has previously been described in the synovial fluid and blood of reactive arthritis. Ankylosing spondylitis blood appeared to carry a characteristic TCR beta motif of roughly 8 highly homologous variants. Disease-associated clones were reportedly significantly overrepresented in matched ankylosing spondylitis synovial fluid.

V dropped 6 bases and J dropped 9; count of bases not matched to a gene: 2. This CDR3 has 12 amino acids. Germline V gene data show CDR1 as KGHSH and CDR2 as LQKENI. This clonotype was seen more than once but under ten times. The antigen is undetermined. MiXCR, run by TCRdb on the 5' RACE reads, gives a single entry per CDR3 protein. Of 300,000 to 400,000 distinct CDR3 sequences in the sample, around 22% were seen once. The sample taken for sequencing was blood, either unsorted or a sorted T cell fraction (not recorded which). The source is a male donor with ankylosing spondylitis. This chain connects TRBV18 to TRBJ1-6; TRBD1 matches at 7 bases. The CDR3, as DNA: TGTGCCAGCTCCGACAGGGTTTCACCCCTCCACTTT. It specifies CASSDRVSPLHF.